This T cell receptor (beta chain) stems from a study of shared clonotypes between healthy human individuals. Remarks on this clone: Antigen unknown.

This table comes from immunoSEQ multiplex PCR, and its TCRdb copy is limited to in-frame clones, with some not included. The sample holds just over 2,000,000 clones, approximately 95% seen once. The study, taken as a whole, reports: Among donors, the sharing of clonotypes was expected to be influenced by sequencing depth. There were few donors, and this limited the genetic and exposure-history diversity represented.

From germline, CDR1 is WNHNN and CDR2 SYGVQD (reference sequence). The CDR3 totals 15 residues. Trimming cost V 2 bases and J 4 bases; bases outside gene matches: 3. The sequenced material came from naive CD4+ T cells sorted from blood. Subset of the sample: CD45RA+ positively selected. The V and J genes are TRBV10-1 and TRBJ2-2; TRBD2 matches 8 bases. The origin of this receptor is a man aged 18 to 29 in good health. CDR3 region: CASSETSGLTGELFF. CDR3 coding DNA: TGCGCCAGCAGTGAGACTAGCGGACTCACCGGGGAGCTGTTTTTT.